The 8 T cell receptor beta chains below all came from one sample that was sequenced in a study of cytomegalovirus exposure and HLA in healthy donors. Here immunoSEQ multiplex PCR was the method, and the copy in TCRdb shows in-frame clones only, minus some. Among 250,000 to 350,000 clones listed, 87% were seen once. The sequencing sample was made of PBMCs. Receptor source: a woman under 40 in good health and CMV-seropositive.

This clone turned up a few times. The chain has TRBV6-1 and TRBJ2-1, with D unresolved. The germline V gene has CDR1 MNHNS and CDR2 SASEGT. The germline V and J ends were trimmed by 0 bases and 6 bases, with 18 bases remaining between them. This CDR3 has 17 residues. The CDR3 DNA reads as TGTGCCAGCAGTGAAGCGCTTCTGGGGATGGGTGGCAATGAGCAGTTCTTC. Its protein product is CASSEALLGMGGNEQFF.

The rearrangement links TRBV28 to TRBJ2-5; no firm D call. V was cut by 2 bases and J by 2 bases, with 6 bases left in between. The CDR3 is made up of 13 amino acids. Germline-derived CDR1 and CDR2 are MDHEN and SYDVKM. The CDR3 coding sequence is TGTGCCAGCAGTTTAACAGTACAAGAGACCCAGTACTTC. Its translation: CASSLTVQETQYF.

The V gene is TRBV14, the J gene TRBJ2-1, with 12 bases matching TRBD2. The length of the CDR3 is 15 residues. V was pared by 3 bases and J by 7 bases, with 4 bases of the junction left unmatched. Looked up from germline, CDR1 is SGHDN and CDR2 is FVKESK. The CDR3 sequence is CASSQLAGGDNEQFF. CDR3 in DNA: TGTGCCAGCAGCCAGCTAGCGGGAGGGGATAATGAGCAGTTCTTC.

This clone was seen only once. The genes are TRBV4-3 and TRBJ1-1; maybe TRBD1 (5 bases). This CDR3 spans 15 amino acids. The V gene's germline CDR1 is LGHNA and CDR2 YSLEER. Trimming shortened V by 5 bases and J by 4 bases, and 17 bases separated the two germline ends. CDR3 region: CASSESRLGGTEAFF. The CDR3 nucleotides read TGCGCCAGCAGCGAAAGTCGCCTTGGGGGCACTGAAGCTTTCTTT.

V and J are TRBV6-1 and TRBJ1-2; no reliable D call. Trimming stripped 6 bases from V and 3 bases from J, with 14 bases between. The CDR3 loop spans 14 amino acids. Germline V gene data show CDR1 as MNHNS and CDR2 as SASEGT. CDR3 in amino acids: CASRRSGIDYGYTF. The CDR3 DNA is TGTGCCAGCAGGCGCAGCGGGATAGACTATGGCTACACCTTC.

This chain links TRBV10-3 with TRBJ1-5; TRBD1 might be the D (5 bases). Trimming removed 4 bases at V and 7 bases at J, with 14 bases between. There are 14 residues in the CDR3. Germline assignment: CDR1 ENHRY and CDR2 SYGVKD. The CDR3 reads CAISVRGGRQPQHF. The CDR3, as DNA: TGTGCCATCAGTGTTCGGGGGGGAAGGCAGCCCCAGCATTTT.

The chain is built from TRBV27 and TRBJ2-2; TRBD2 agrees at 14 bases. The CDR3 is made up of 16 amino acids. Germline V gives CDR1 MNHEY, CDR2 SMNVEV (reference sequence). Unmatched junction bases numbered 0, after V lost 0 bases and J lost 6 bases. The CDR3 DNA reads TGTGCCAGCAGTTTATCGGGACTAGCGGGAGCCGGGGAGCTGTTTTTT. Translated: CASSLSGLAGAGELFF.

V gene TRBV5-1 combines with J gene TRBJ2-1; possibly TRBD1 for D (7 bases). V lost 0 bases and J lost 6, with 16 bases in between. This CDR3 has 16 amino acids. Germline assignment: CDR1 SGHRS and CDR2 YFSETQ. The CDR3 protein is CASSLGAGQSFNEQFF. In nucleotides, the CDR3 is TGCGCCAGCAGCTTGGGGGCGGGACAGAGCTTCAATGAGCAGTTCTTC. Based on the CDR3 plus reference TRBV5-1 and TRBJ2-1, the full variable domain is KAGVTQTPRYLIKTRGQQVTLSCSPISGHRSVSWYQQTPGQGLQFLFEYFSETQRNKGNFPGRFSGRQFSNSRSEMNVSTLELGDSALYLCASSLGAGQSFNEQFFGPGTRLTVL.